This T cell receptor (beta chain) was recovered during a study of shared clonotypes between healthy human individuals (dated by TCRdb to 2020 to 2021). Study-level background: The cohort included a few men and a couple of women between 18 and 49 years of age. For each donor, CD4 naive and CD4 memory were each run on three plates, CD8 naive on two plates, and CD8 memory on one plate. To estimate repertoire size and how much clonotype sharing occurs between individuals, the study deeply sequenced the blood TCR repertoires of 4 to 6 healthy adults. Different laboratories and diverse techniques were used to prepare libraries and sequence TCR repertoires, to increase sequencing depth and limit assay-specific biases. Between about 0.9 and 9 billion PBMCs per donor were obtained by leukapheresis.

Trimmed from V: 7 bases; trimmed from J: 7 bases; junction bases lacking a gene match: 16. For CDR1 and CDR2, the germline V gene lists MDHEN and SYDVKM. Including the terminal cysteine and phenylalanine, the CDR3 comprises 15 residues. Only the CDR3 portion is preserved as DNA: 45 bases, with reading frame beginning at the first base. Results the study describes overall, beyond this receptor: Compared with non-shared clonotypes, clonotypes shared by all four sorted-subset donors had higher generation probabilities. Pairwise subsampling led to the expectation that sequencing depth would affect the degree of clonotype sharing among donors. Because the study included a small number of donors, the genetic and exposure-history diversity represented was limited. Sharing across several donors was observed for around 5% of naive CD4, less than 4% of naive CD8, over 2% of memory CD4, and roughly 0.4% of memory CD8 clonotypes. Naive subsets generally had larger estimated clonotype richness than memory subsets did. Rarefaction of sorted-subset datasets indicated incomplete sequencing despite the large sequencing depth. Sampling was restricted to blood, and TCR repertoires in tissue are likely to differ from TCR repertoires in blood.

The donors were healthy, HIV-negative adults with no recently reported acute infections or vaccinations. Only Caucasian adults living in Nashville, Tennessee, USA were represented among the donors. CD4+ T cells were enriched by magnetic negative selection, after which naive cells were positively selected on CD45RA and the negative fraction was taken as the memory subset. After blood collection by leukapheresis, PBMCs were isolated using Ficoll-Histopaque density gradient centrifugation and then cryopreserved in the vapor phase of liquid nitrogen. Purity and quantity of every magnetically sorted T cell population were checked by analytical flow cytometry. From each sorted fraction, genomic DNA was isolated and quantified by UV absorbance on a Nanodrop 2000c. Using the deep immunoSEQ assay, TCR CDR3 regions were amplified from genomic DNA by multiplex PCR. Extracted genomic DNA from each cell subset was spread evenly across all wells of several immunoSEQ 96-well plates, with each plate serving as a replicate. Each replicate PCR for sorted subsets received approximately 220 ng genomic DNA, equal to some 32,000 T cell genomes. Purified libraries were measured with a Qubit 3.0 fluorometer, size-checked on a Bioanalyzer 2100, and measured again with the KAPA Library Quantification kit. Each immunoSEQ 96-well plate was sequenced on its own single-read 150-cycle Illumina NextSeq 550 flow cell. As for how the authors treated the data: Because only junctional sequences without quality scores were contained in the immunoSEQ output, filtering matching that applied to full-length reads could not be performed. Sequences were annotated with PyIR, a Python wrapper for IgBLAST v1.9, and V/J genes and CDR3 were assigned using IMGT germline references. Any read was removed if the V/J assignment was weak (E-value above 1e-6), the CDR3 was missing, or the read contained stop codons, out-of-frame junctions, or ambiguous translated residues. V3J clonotypes were defined as sequences sharing the same inferred V gene, J gene, and CDR3 amino acid sequence. Percentage overlap between repertoires was calculated by dividing the number of shared unique clonotypes by the size of the smaller repertoire. Repertoire richness was assessed with RTK rarefaction, the Chao1 estimator, and Recon v2.1 estimates of unobserved clonotypes. OLGA was used to compute generation probabilities for all TCRbeta clonotypes that the gDNA method yielded from a few donors. The source is immuneACCESS, and TCRdb retained only in-frame sequences with V and J called. Part of the clones is not carried over; for the studies checked, unresolved V genes explain less than half of this, and the remainder is unexplained. D and trimming were read from the DNA, whereas the V and J calls and clone size are those reported in that table. In this sample the table shows fewer than 1.6 million clones, 98% of which occur a single time. The top ten clonotypes cover about 0.34% of the sample.

Note on this clone: Its specific antigen is unknown. No per-base quality is available; no much larger clone lies one base away.

The sample comprised naive CD4+ T cells sorted from blood. Reading the label with the study, this specimen's cell subset or site is: CD45RA+ positively selected. The TCR sequence derives from a man aged 30 to 45 in good health. The chain joins TRBV28 to TRBJ2-7, with 7 bases aligning to TRBD2. CDR3 reads: CASTPWGGLTEEQYF. In nucleotides, the sequence is TGTGCCAGCACCCCGTGGGGGGGACTAACGGAGGAGCAGTACTTC.